Listed here are 8 T cell receptor beta chains from one sample, sequenced in a study of tumor-infiltrating lymphocytes in localized non-small cell lung cancer (dated by TCRdb to the early 2020s). Libraries were constructed by the immunoSEQ multiplex PCR assay. Not all clones reach the TCRdb copy of this immuneACCESS table, which keeps in-frame sequences only. Checked studies attribute under half of the gap to unresolved V genes and leave the rest unexplained. The table for this sample lists 21,000 or so clones; 80% of them were counted only once. The biggest ten clones account for 3.4% of the sample. Sequencing was performed on lung tumor tissue. Receptors originate from a human donor with non-small cell lung cancer.

The rearrangement joins TRBV10-1 to TRBJ2-5; D is undetermined. Germline V gives CDR1 WNHNN, CDR2 SYGVQD (reference sequence). The CDR3 loop spans 13 amino acids. The ends were cut back, 3 bases at V and 4 bases at J, with 9 bases in the middle. The DNA of the CDR3 is TGCGCCAGCAGTGACCCTAGAGGAGAGACCCAGTACTTC. This translates into CASSDPRGETQYF.

This chain connects TRBV19 to TRBJ2-2, with D perhaps being TRBD1 or TRBD2 (6 bases each). The CDR3 covers 14 residues. V was trimmed by 3 bases and J by 7 bases, leaving 12 bases between them. Germline CDR1 reads LNHDA; CDR2 reads SQIVND (reference sequence). CDR3 residues: CASSITGAGGELFF. The CDR3 coding sequence is TGTGCCAGTAGTATTACGGGGGCGGGCGGGGAGCTGTTTTTT.

The chain employs TRBV5-3 and TRBJ2-7; 10 positions agree with TRBD2. TRBV5-3 is designated an ORF whose function remains uncertain. The CDR3 spans 16 residues. The V segment lost 3 bases and the J segment 3 bases; nucleotides outside the gene matches: 9. DNA of the CDR3: TGTGCCAGAAGCTATACTGGACTAGCGGACATCTACGAGCAGTACTTC. It is translated as CARSYTGLADIYEQYF.

The V gene is TRBV5-1, the J gene TRBJ2-3, with 7 bases that match TRBD2. The V gene's germline CDR1 is SGHRS and CDR2 YFSETQ. The V and J ends lost 0 bases and 5 bases, in that order; junction bases with no gene match: 3. The CDR3 runs 14 residues. This CDR3 is CASSLALAVDTQYF. The CDR3 DNA reads TGCGCCAGCAGCTTGGCCCTAGCGGTAGATACGCAGTATTTT.

The chain uses TRBV7-2 and TRBJ1-2, with D perhaps matching TRBD1 (6 bases). The germline V gene has CDR1 SGHTA and CDR2 FQGNSA. The CDR3 sequence is 15 residues long. The ends were cut back, 6 bases at V and 5 bases at J, with 19 bases in the middle. The CDR3 spells CASSYLGAGEYGYTF. CDR3 sequence (DNA): TGTGCCAGCAGTTATCTGGGGGCCGGGGAGTATGGCTACACCTTC.

This chain links TRBV6-6 with TRBJ2-7; D is ambiguous. V lost 4 bases and J 7 bases, leaving 11 bases between the germline ends. CDR3 length equals 12 residues. Germline V lookup: CDR1 MNHNY, CDR2 SVGAGI (reference sequence). CDR3 sequence reads: CASSSFADEQYF. Written as DNA, the CDR3 is TGTGCCAGCAGTTCGTTCGCAGATGAGCAGTACTTC.

The chain employs TRBV7-2 and TRBJ2-1, with TRBD2 identical over 9 bases. The V and J ends lost 4 bases and 4 bases, in that order; junction bases with no gene match: 14. Germline V gene lookup returns CDR1 SGHTA and CDR2 FQGNSA. The CDR3 is 18 residues long. The CDR3: CASSSGGFGAGGYNEQFF. The CDR3 DNA reads TGTGCCAGCAGCTCCGGGGGGTTTGGAGCGGGAGGTTACAATGAGCAGTTCTTC.

This chain links TRBV7-8 with TRBJ2-2; no reliable D call. This CDR3 comprises 12 residues. V lost 4 bases, J lost 4 bases, and 4 bases lay in between. Germline CDR1 reads SGHVS; CDR2 reads FQNEAQ. CDR3 coding DNA: TGTGCCAGCAGCTCTGGCACCGGGGAGCTGTTTTTT. This sequence encodes CASSSGTGELFF.